These 2 T cell receptor beta chains came from one sample sequenced in a study of lymphopenia after photon versus proton radiotherapy. The table came from immunoSEQ multiplex PCR; TCRdb's copy has only in-frame clones and leaves some out. The repertoire holds 37,000 or so clones, 85% to 90% seen once, with around a tenth in the top ten. Specimen: peripheral blood, collected from a patient treated with proton-based radiotherapy. The receptors here all came from a woman in her 70s with pancreatic cancer. Some clones in this sample may be carry-over from other donors' samples.

The table lists this clone with a few counts. The chain links TRBV4-1 to TRBJ1-3; D might be TRBD1 (5 bases). V was cut by 0 bases and J by 3 bases, with 12 bases left in between. Germline CDR1 and CDR2: MGHRA and YSYEKL. CDR3 length: 16 residues. As DNA, the CDR3 is TGCGCCAGCAGCCAAGAACACGGGGGTCTTGGAAACACCATATATTTT. Translated, it gives CASSQEHGGLGNTIYF.

The V gene is TRBV2, the J gene TRBJ2-7; D remains ambiguous. The CDR3 is made up of 11 amino acids. V lost 4 bases, J lost 1 base, and 2 bases lay in between. The germline V gene has CDR1 SNHLY and CDR2 FYNNEI. DNA of the CDR3: TGTGCCAGCAGTGTATCCTACGAGCAGTACTTC. It translates to CASSVSYEQYF. Drawing the rest from reference TRBV2 and TRBJ2-7, the complete variable domain is EPEVTQTPSHQVTQMGQEVILRCVPISNHLYFYWYRQILGQKVEFLVSFYNNEISEKSEIFDDQFSVERPDGSNFTLKIRSTKLEDSAMYFCASSVSYEQYFGPGTRLTVT.